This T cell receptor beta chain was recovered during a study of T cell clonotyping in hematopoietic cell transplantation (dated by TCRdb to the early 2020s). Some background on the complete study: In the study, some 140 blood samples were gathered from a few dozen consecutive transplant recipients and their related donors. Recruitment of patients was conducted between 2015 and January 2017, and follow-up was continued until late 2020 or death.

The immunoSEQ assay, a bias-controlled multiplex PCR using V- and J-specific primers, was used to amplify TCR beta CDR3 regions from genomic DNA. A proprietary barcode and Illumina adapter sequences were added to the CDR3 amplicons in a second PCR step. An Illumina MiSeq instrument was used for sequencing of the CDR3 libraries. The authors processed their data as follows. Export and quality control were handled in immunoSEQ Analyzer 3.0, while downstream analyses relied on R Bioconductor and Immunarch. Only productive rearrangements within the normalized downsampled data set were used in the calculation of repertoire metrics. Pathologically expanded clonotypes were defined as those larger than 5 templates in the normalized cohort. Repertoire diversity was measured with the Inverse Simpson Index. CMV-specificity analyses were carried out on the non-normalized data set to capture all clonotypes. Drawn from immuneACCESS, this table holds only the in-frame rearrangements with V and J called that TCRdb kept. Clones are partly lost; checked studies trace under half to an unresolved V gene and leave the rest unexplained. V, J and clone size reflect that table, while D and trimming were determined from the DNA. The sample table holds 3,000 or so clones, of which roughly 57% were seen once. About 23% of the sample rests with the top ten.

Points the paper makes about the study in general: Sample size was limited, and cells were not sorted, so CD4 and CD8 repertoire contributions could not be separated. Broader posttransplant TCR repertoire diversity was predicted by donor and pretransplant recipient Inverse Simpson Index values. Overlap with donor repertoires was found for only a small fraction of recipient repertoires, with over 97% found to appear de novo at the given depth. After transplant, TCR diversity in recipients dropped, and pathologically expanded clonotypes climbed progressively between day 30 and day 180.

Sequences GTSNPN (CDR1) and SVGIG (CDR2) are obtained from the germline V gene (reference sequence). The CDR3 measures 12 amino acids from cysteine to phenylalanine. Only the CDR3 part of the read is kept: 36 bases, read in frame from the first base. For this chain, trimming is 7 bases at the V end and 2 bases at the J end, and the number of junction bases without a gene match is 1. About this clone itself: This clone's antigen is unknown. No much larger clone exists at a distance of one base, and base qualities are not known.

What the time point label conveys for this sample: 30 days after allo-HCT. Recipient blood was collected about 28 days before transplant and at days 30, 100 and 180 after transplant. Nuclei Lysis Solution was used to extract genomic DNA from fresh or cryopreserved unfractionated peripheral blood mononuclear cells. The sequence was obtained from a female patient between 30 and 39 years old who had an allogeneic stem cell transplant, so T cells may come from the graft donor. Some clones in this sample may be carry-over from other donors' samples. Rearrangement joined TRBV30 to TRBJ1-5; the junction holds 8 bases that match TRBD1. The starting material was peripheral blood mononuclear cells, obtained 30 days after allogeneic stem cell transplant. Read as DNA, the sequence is TGTGCCTTGGGACAGGGCAATCAGCCCCAGCATTTT. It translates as CALGQGNQPQHF.